Following are 32 T cell receptor beta chains from one sample sequenced in a study of T cells in Graves' hyperthyroidism and ophthalmopathy. Using RNA transcripts as the source, TCR beta CDR3 regions were amplified. TCR CDR3 regions were first amplified by RT-PCR with HTBI primers. TCRdb ran MiXCR on the multiplex PCR reads and lists one entry per CDR3 protein. The table shows 600,000 to 700,000 distinct CDR3 sequences, with over 40% occurring only once. Sequenced input: peripheral blood or thyroid tissue (not recorded which). The receptors were sampled from an adult man with Graves' disease, either hyperthyroidism or ophthalmopathy (not recorded which).

The table lists this clonotype with many counts. The chain employs TRBV15 and TRBJ1-6, with D tentatively TRBD1 (5 bases). Germline loops: CDR1 LNHNV, CDR2 YYDKDF (reference sequence). The CDR3 sequence is 14 residues long. V dropped 6 bases and J dropped 4 bases, with 10 bases sitting between them. This CDR3 is CATRGTGYNSPLHF. CDR3 DNA: TGTGCCACCAGAGGGACGGGTTATAATTCACCCCTCCACTTT.

This sequence joins TRBV6-6 and TRBJ1-1, with 8 bases fitting TRBD1. Germline loops: CDR1 MNHNY, CDR2 SVGAGI (reference sequence). The trim removed 7 bases at V and 1 base at J, leaving 8 bases unmatched. The CDR3 length is 15 residues. The CDR3 sequence: CASNLGQGTNTEAFF. CDR3 nucleotide sequence: TGTGCCAGCAACCTAGGACAGGGTACGAACACTGAAGCTTTCTTT.

In this sample, this clonotype turned up many times. J is TRBJ2-7 and V is TRBV6-6, with 9 bases aligning to TRBD1. This CDR3 spans 14 amino acids. V gave up 0 bases and J gave up 6 bases; unmatched junction bases: 3. Germline CDR1 is MNHNY and CDR2 is SVGAGI (reference sequence). The CDR3 DNA reads TGTGCCAGCAGTTACTCGGGACAGGGTCGCGAGCAGTACTTC. It specifies CASSYSGQGREQYF.

The V call is TRBV10-3, the J call TRBJ1-2; 8 bases align to TRBD1. The germline V gene encodes CDR1 ENHRY and CDR2 SYGVKD. V shed 10 bases, J shed 4 bases, and the junction held 8 bases outside the gene matches. This CDR3 has 13 residues. The CDR3 loop reads CATTDRGGYGYTF. The CDR3 nucleotides are TGTGCCACCACTGACAGGGGCGGCTATGGCTACACCTTC.

In its sample, this clonotype was seen once. The V gene is TRBV15, the J gene TRBJ2-5; TRBD2 agrees at 11 bases. V lost 0 bases to trimming and J lost 0 bases; unmatched junction nucleotides: 9. The CDR3 has 19 amino acids. CDR1 is LNHNV and CDR2 is YYDKDF in the germline V gene (reference sequence). For the CDR3, the DNA is TGTGCCACCAGCAGAGATTGGAGGGAGACTAGCGGGGACCAAGAGACCCAGTACTTC. Protein: CATSRDWRETSGDQETQYF. Using reference TRBV15 and TRBJ2-5 for the parts outside the CDR3, the full variable domain is DAMVIQNPRYQVTQFGKPVTLSCSQTLNHNVMYWYQQKSSQAPKLLFHYYDKDFNNEADTPDNFQSRRPNTSFCFLDIRSPGLGDTAMYLCATSRDWRETSGDQETQYFGPGTRLLVL.

This clonotype was detected a few times. The rearrangement uses TRBV6-5 and TRBJ1-2; the D gene is possibly TRBD1 (6 bases). This CDR3 comprises 12 residues. The V end lost 6 bases, the J end lost 7 bases, and 12 bases lay between the germline ends. Germline CDR1 reads MNHEY; CDR2 reads SVGAGI. The DNA for the CDR3 is TGTGCCAGCAGCTGGGGGGCCGGTGGCTACACCTTC. Translation gives CASSWGAGGYTF.

This clonotype appeared many times. This chain joins TRBV7-9 and TRBJ2-5; 8 bases line up with TRBD2. The J segment lost 3 bases and the V segment lost 5 bases, leaving 2 bases of the junction unmatched. Germline assignment: CDR1 SEHNR and CDR2 FQNEAQ (reference sequence). CDR3 length equals 13 residues. The CDR3 here is CASSQAGEETQYF. The CDR3 coding sequence is TGTGCCAGCAGCCAAGCGGGGGAAGAGACCCAGTACTTC.

In its sample, this clonotype was seen a few times. The V call is TRBV19, the J call TRBJ2-7; the match to TRBD1 covers 10 bases. Trimming at V came to 3 bases and at J to 3 bases, leaving 5 bases not matched to a gene. This CDR3 has 15 residues. The germline V gene encodes CDR1 LNHDA and CDR2 SQIVND (reference sequence). The CDR3 protein is CASSMGQGPGYEQYF. The CDR3 region has the DNA TGTGCCAGTAGTATGGGACAGGGGCCGGGCTACGAGCAGTACTTC.

Comments on this clonotype: Its ends do not fully match the called genes, so a read error is possible. This chain uses TRBV20-1 with TRBJ2-5, with 10 bases fitting TRBD2. The CDR3 has 18 amino acids. Germline V gives CDR1 DFQATT, CDR2 SNEGSKA (reference sequence). The CDR3 DNA is TGCAGTGCTAGAGATTTATGGCTAGCGGGAGTTGCGGGGGAGACCCGGTACTTC. It encodes CSARDLWLAGVAGETRYF.

The chain employs TRBV7-6 and TRBJ1-2; D remains unclear. Germline V lookup: CDR1 SGHVS, CDR2 FNYEAQ. The CDR3 totals 13 residues. V lost 5 bases and J 5 bases, leaving 12 bases between the germline ends. CDR3 loop: CASSPEKSYGYTF. The DNA of the CDR3 is TGTGCCAGCAGCCCGGAGAAGAGTTATGGCTACACCTTC.

This clonotype was recorded a few times. This chain connects TRBV20-1 to TRBJ2-7; 10 bases map to TRBD1. The CDR3 is 14 amino acids. Germline V gene lookup returns CDR1 DFQATT and CDR2 SNEGSKA (reference sequence). Trimming removed 1 base from V and 5 bases from J; junction bases left unmatched: 5. CDR3 protein: CSARAPDRGDEQYF. The CDR3 nucleotides are TGCAGTGCTAGAGCTCCGGACAGGGGGGACGAGCAGTACTTC.

This clonotype was picked up a small number of times. This chain joins TRBV7-2 and TRBJ2-2; the match to TRBD2 covers 7 bases. Trimming removed 5 bases from V and 7 bases from J; junction bases left unmatched: 7. Germline loops: CDR1 SGHTA, CDR2 FQGNSA. CDR3 size: 14 residues. DNA of the CDR3: TGTGCCAGCAGCCGCGGAGGGAGGGGCGGGGAGCTGTTTTTT. Encoded protein: CASSRGGRGGELFF.

The genes are TRBV7-9 and TRBJ2-7, with 7 bases aligning to TRBD2. With 9 bases clipped from V and 2 bases from J, the junction kept 7 bases outside the gene matches. The CDR3 covers 13 residues. Germline CDR1 is SEHNR and CDR2 is FQNEAQ (reference sequence). CDR3 sequence: CARSRSGAYEQYF. The CDR3 DNA sequence: TGTGCCAGAAGTCGGAGCGGGGCCTACGAGCAGTACTTC.

For this clonotype: A much larger clonotype is one base distant, so this may be a read error. The V call is TRBV10-3, the J call TRBJ1-5, with TRBD1 identical over 7 bases. The CDR3 runs to 13 residues. V was pared by 11 bases and J by 11 bases, with 15 bases of the junction left unmatched. Germline CDR1 reads ENHRY; CDR2 reads SYGVKD. The CDR3 DNA sequence: TGTGCCGCTTCTAACAGGGGAAACCAGGCCCAGCATTTT. It codes for CAASNRGNQAQHF.

The CDR3 spells CASSPDGTSVTGELFF. The CDR3 DNA follows: TGTGCCAGCAGCCCGGACGGGACTAGCGTCACCGGGGAGCTGTTTTTT. The chain links TRBV2 to TRBJ2-2; 10 positions agree with TRBD2. Germline assignment: CDR1 SNHLY and CDR2 FYNNEI. This CDR3 region has 16 residues. The V and J ends lost 6 bases and 4 bases, in that order; junction bases with no gene match: 8.

In its sample, this clonotype was seen many times. This chain joins TRBV9 and TRBJ1-4; D call uncertain. The CDR3 loop spans 12 amino acids. Trimming left V 0 bases short and J 8 bases short, with 5 bases between. Germline V gene sequence: CDR1 SGDLS, CDR2 YYNGEE. CDR3 amino acids: CASSVAGEKLFF. The CDR3 nucleotides read TGTGCCAGCAGCGTAGCTGGGGAAAAACTGTTTTTT. The whole variable domain, remainder taken from reference TRBV9 and TRBJ1-4, is DSGVTQTPKHLITATGQRVTLRCSPRSGDLSVYWYQQSLDQGLQFLIQYYNGEERAKGNILERFSAQQFPDLHSELNLSSLELGDSALYFCASSVAGEKLFFGSGTQLSVL.

The V call is TRBV15, the J call TRBJ2-7, with TRBD1 as a possible D gene (7 bases). The CDR3 is made up of 17 amino acids. Germline V gives CDR1 LNHNV, CDR2 YYDKDF (reference sequence). V lost 0 bases and J lost 3, with 18 bases in between. The CDR3 loop reads CATSREAIGRGDYEQYF. The DNA for the CDR3 is TGTGCCACCAGCAGAGAGGCTATCGGCAGGGGGGACTACGAGCAGTACTTC.

In the case of this clonotype: One end of the junction fails to match germline, which may point to a read error. The chain recombines TRBV2 with TRBJ1-1; D gene ambiguous. CDR1 SNHLY and CDR2 FYNNEI come from the germline V gene. The CDR3 is 14 residues long. The CDR3 DNA follows: TGTGCCAGCAGAGTGGACGGGTGTAATTCACCCCCCCACTTT. It yields the protein CASRVDGCNSPPHF.

This clonotype was seen repeatedly, ten times or more. At one end the junction does not follow the germline gene, possibly because of a read error. This sequence joins TRBV2 and TRBJ1-2; D gene unclear. Germline values: CDR1 SNHLY, CDR2 FYNNEI. This CDR3 contains 13 residues. Here the CDR3 reads CAGRRTYNYGYTF. The CDR3 region has the DNA TGTGCCGGCAGGCGAACTTATAACTATGGCTACACCTTC.

This clonotype was found a few times. The chain joins TRBV19 to TRBJ1-2; D is unresolved. CDR1 LNHDA and CDR2 SQIVND come from the germline V gene (reference sequence). The CDR3 contains 12 residues. Trimming shortened V by 6 bases and J by 3 bases, and 8 bases separated the two germline ends. The CDR3 reads CASSHEYYGYTF. CDR3 nucleotides: TGTGCCAGTAGCCATGAATACTATGGCTACACCTTC.

This clonotype was picked up a small number of times. The CDR3 sequence: CASSTGSSQPQHF. The CDR3 DNA is TGTGCCAGCAGTACAGGGAGTAGCCAGCCCCAGCATTTT. V gene TRBV12-3 or TRBV12-4 combines with J gene TRBJ1-5; weak D call: TRBD1 (6 bases). The CDR3 length is 13 residues. V lost 5 bases and J 7 bases, leaving 12 bases between the germline ends.

The sample holds many counts of this clonotype. The chain employs TRBV7-9 and TRBJ1-1; perhaps TRBD1 as D (6 bases). Looked up from germline, CDR1 is SEHNR and CDR2 is FQNEAQ (reference sequence). Trimming stripped 2 bases from V and 0 bases from J, with 7 bases between. This CDR3 spans 14 amino acids. The CDR3 region is CASSLRGVNTEAFF. Written as DNA, the CDR3 is TGTGCCAGCAGCTTAAGGGGGGTGAACACTGAAGCTTTCTTT.

The rearrangement links TRBV6-5 to TRBJ1-2; weak D call: TRBD1 (5 bases). CDR3 length: 16 amino acids. The V gene lost 5 bases and the J gene lost 0 bases, with 16 bases spanning the gap. The germline V gene has CDR1 MNHEY and CDR2 SVGAGI. The CDR3 here is CASSSRTYQPNYGYTF. CDR3 DNA sequence: TGTGCCAGCAGTAGTCGGACATATCAACCTAACTATGGCTACACCTTC.

The table lists this clonotype with many counts. The gene calls are TRBV29-1 and TRBJ2-6; 8 bases match TRBD1. J was trimmed by 0 bases and V by 3 bases; bases with no gene match: 4. Germline values: CDR1 SQVTM, CDR2 ANQGSEA. The CDR3 consists of 16 residues. This CDR3 reads CSVEGQVDSGANVLTF. Written as DNA, the CDR3 is TGCAGCGTTGAGGGACAGGTGGACTCTGGGGCCAACGTCCTGACTTTC.

The rearrangement uses TRBV10-3 and TRBJ1-5; D gene ambiguous. V dropped 0 bases and J dropped 2 bases, with 11 bases sitting between them. There are 16 residues in the CDR3. CDR1 is ENHRY and CDR2 is SYGVKD in the germline V gene. For the CDR3, the DNA is TGTGCCATCAGTGAGTCGACGGGGAGCGGCAATCAGCCCCAGCATTTT. Its translation: CAISESTGSGNQPQHF.

This clonotype showed up just a few times. The chain carries TRBV5-1 and TRBJ1-1, with D uncertain. Deletions cut 0 bases from V and 3 bases from J, with 9 bases between. Germline-derived CDR1 and CDR2 are SGHRS and YFSETQ. This CDR3 is 14 amino acids long. CDR3 protein: CASSLASGDTEAFF. The CDR3 DNA reads as TGCGCCAGCAGCTTGGCGTCGGGTGACACTGAAGCTTTCTTT.

This sequence joins TRBV5-1 and TRBJ1-3; 10 bases map to TRBD1. The CDR3 has 16 residues. Germline CDR1 is SGHRS and CDR2 is YFSETQ. The junction had 4 bases not matched to a gene; V was cut back by 4 bases and J by 0 bases. The CDR3 loop reads CASSEGQGGSGNTIYF. The CDR3 nucleotides read TGCGCCAGCAGCGAAGGACAGGGGGGCTCTGGAAACACCATATATTTT. The complete variable domain, with remaining parts taken from reference TRBV5-1 and TRBJ1-3, reads KAGVTQTPRYLIKTRGQQVTLSCSPISGHRSVSWYQQTPGQGLQFLFEYFSETQRNKGNFPGRFSGRQFSNSRSEMNVSTLELGDSALYLCASSEGQGGSGNTIYFGEGSWLTVV.

The chain carries TRBV30 and TRBJ2-2; the match to TRBD1 covers 8 bases. Germline V gene lookup returns CDR1 GTSNPN and CDR2 SVGIG (reference sequence). This CDR3 spans 13 amino acids. V shed 3 bases and J 6 bases; nucleotides not matched to a gene: 3. The CDR3 loop reads CAWRRTGSGELFF. The CDR3 DNA reads TGTGCCTGGAGGCGGACAGGGTCCGGGGAGCTGTTTTTT.

This clonotype was seen at least ten times. The chain combines TRBV9 with TRBJ2-5, with D hard to call. The V gene lost 0 bases and the J gene lost 0 bases, with 9 bases spanning the gap. Germline CDR1 reads SGDLS; CDR2 reads YYNGEE. There are 15 residues in the CDR3. CDR3 residues: CASSVGFTNQETQYF. The CDR3 DNA follows: TGTGCCAGCAGCGTAGGTTTCACGAACCAAGAGACCCAGTACTTC.

The V call is TRBV15, the J call TRBJ2-5; tentatively, D is TRBD1 (5 bases). V was clipped by 5 bases and J by 2 bases, with 6 bases between them. The CDR3 extends over 12 amino acids. Germline V lookup: CDR1 LNHNV, CDR2 YYDKDF (reference sequence). This chain's CDR3 is CATSGAQETQYF. For the CDR3, the DNA is TGTGCCACCAGCGGGGCTCAAGAGACCCAGTACTTC. The whole variable domain, remainder taken from reference TRBV15 and TRBJ2-5, is DAMVIQNPRYQVTQFGKPVTLSCSQTLNHNVMYWYQQKSSQAPKLLFHYYDKDFNNEADTPDNFQSRRPNTSFCFLDIRSPGLGDTAMYLCATSGAQETQYFGPGTRLLVL.

This clonotype has ten or more counts. The V gene is TRBV2, the J gene TRBJ1-2; D call uncertain. The CDR3 is made up of 12 amino acids. The germline gives CDR1 SNHLY, CDR2 FYNNEI. V lost 9 bases, J lost 4 bases, and 12 bases lay in between. CDR3 sequence: CASRYTGYGYTF. The CDR3, as DNA: TGTGCCAGTCGCTATACGGGCTATGGCTACACCTTC.

The gene calls are TRBV15 and TRBJ1-1; D unresolved. Trimming pared 3 bases from V and 11 bases from J, leaving 19 bases between. There are 14 residues in the CDR3. The germline V gene has CDR1 LNHNV and CDR2 YYDKDF (reference sequence). The CDR3 region has the DNA TGTGCCACCAGCAGTGCCTCGTCGACTTACGGGGCTTTCTTT. This gives the protein CATSSASSTYGAFF.